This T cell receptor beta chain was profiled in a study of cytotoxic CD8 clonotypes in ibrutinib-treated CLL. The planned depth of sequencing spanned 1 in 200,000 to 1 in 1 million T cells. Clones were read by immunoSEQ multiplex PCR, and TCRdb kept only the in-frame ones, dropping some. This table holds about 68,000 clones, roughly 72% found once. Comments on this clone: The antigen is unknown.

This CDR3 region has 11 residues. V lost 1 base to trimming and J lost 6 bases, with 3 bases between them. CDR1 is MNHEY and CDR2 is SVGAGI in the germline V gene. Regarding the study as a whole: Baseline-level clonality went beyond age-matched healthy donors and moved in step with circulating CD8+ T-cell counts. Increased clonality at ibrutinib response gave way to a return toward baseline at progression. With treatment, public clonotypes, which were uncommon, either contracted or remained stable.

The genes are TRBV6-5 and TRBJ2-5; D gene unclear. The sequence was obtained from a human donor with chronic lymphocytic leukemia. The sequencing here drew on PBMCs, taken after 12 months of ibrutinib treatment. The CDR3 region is CASSYFKTQYF. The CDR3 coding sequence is TGTGCCAGCAGTTACTTCAAGACCCAGTACTTC.